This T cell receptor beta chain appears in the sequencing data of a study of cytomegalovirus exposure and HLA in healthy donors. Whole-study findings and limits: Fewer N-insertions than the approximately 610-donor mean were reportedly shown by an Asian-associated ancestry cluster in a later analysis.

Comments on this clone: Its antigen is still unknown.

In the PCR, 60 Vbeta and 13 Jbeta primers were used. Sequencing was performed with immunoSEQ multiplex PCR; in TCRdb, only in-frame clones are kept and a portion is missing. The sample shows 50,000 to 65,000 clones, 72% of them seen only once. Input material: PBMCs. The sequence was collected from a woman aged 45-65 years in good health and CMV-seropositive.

The CDR3 here is CASSLPSGGAGETQYF. CDR3 bases: TGTGCCAGCAGCTTGCCTAGCGGGGGGGCCGGAGAGACCCAGTACTTC. The chain is built from TRBV5-4 and TRBJ2-5, with 12 bases identical to TRBD2. Germline V gives CDR1 SGHNT, CDR2 YYREEE (reference sequence). With 1 base clipped from V and 4 bases from J, the junction kept 5 bases outside the gene matches. The CDR3 sequence is 16 residues long.